This note documents a single T cell receptor (beta chain) sequence. The data were taken from a study of OX40 agonist ivuxolimab in advanced cancers. Across the study: At 0.01 to 10 mg/kg, ivuxolimab was administered intravenously to patients every 2 weeks.

Repertoires were generated with immunoSEQ multiplex PCR, while TCRdb's copy carries only in-frame clones and drops some. This sample has 85,000 to 100,000 clones, with around 94% found just once. This CDR3 comprises 15 residues. Trimming pared 4 bases from V and 0 bases from J, leaving 14 bases between. The TCR comes from an adult with an advanced solid tumor such as melanoma, head and neck, liver or kidney cancer. The V and J genes are TRBV5-3 and TRBJ2-7, with D possibly TRBD1 on 6 matching bases. TRBV5-3 is labeled an ORF, and its function is uncertain. Sequencing was performed on CD4+ or CD8+ T cells sorted from blood, taken in a trial of the OX40 agonist ivuxolimab. In DNA form, the CDR3 reads TGTGCCAGAAGCCCCAGGCAGGGGAGCTCCTACGAGCAGTACTTC. Its translation is CARSPRQGSSYEQYF.